Shown below are 18 T cell receptor beta chains from a single sample sequenced in a study of cytomegalovirus exposure and HLA in healthy donors. Clones were sequenced by immunoSEQ multiplex PCR, and TCRdb holds only the in-frame ones, with some missing. The sample comprises 200,000 to 250,000 clones, around 90% of which are singletons, and approximately 2% rests with the top ten. Source material: PBMCs. These receptors originate from a woman between 18 and 29 years old in good health and CMV-seropositive.

The chain employs TRBV4-1 and TRBJ2-5; 7 nucleotides agree with TRBD1. J was trimmed by 2 bases and V by 2 bases; bases with no gene match: 2. The CDR3 covers 14 residues. Germline V gives CDR1 MGHRA, CDR2 YSYEKL. This chain's CDR3 is CASSQKGQQETQYF. CDR3 bases: TGCGCCAGCAGCCAAAAGGGACAGCAAGAGACCCAGTACTTC.

This clone was counted once. V gene TRBV5-6 combines with J gene TRBJ2-3; TRBD2 agrees at 7 bases. The germline V gene has CDR1 SGHDT and CDR2 YYEEEE. The CDR3 has 17 residues. J was trimmed by 4 bases and V by 6 bases; bases with no gene match: 17. The CDR3 reads CASIGWATPGGADTQYF. DNA for the CDR3: TGTGCCAGCATTGGTTGGGCGACGCCGGGAGGCGCAGATACGCAGTATTTT. The variable domain in full, completed from reference TRBV5-6 and TRBJ2-3, reads DAGVTQSPTHLIKTRGQQVTLRCSPKSGHDTVSWYQQALGQGPQFIFQYYEEEERQRGNFPDRFSGHQFPNYSSELNVNALLLGDSALYLCASIGWATPGGADTQYFGPGTRLTVL.

The chain recombines TRBV29-1 with TRBJ1-3, with 9 bases aligning to TRBD1. CDR1 is SQVTM, CDR2 ANQGSEA, per germline. Trimming removed 1 base from V and 3 bases from J; junction bases left unmatched: 7. This CDR3 comprises 16 residues. CDR3 region: CSVEALQGASGNTIYF. CDR3 in DNA: TGCAGCGTTGAAGCGTTACAGGGGGCTAGTGGAAACACCATATATTTT.

The genes are TRBV11-3 and TRBJ1-1, with 8 bases lining up with TRBD1. The CDR3 runs to 14 residues. Germline V lookup: CDR1 SGHNT, CDR2 YENEEA. V lost 6 bases, J lost 1 base, and 4 bases stayed unmatched. The DNA of the CDR3 is TGTGCCAGCAGTGGACAGGGTAGGAACACTGAAGCTTTCTTT. Encoded protein: CASSGQGRNTEAFF.

The chain carries TRBV27 and TRBJ1-5; 8 nucleotides align to TRBD1. CDR3 size: 15 residues. Losses at the gene ends were 5 bases for V and 2 bases for J; bases not matched to a gene: 5. The germline V gene has CDR1 MNHEY and CDR2 SMNVEV (reference sequence). For the CDR3, the DNA is TGTGCCAGCAGTCAACCGGGACAGGGCAATCAGCCCCAGCATTTT. Amino acids: CASSQPGQGNQPQHF.

This clone was detected only a few times. The rearrangement uses TRBV28 and TRBJ1-2; the D gene is possibly TRBD1 (6 bases). V was trimmed by 5 bases and J by 3 bases, leaving 16 bases between them. The length of the CDR3 is 15 residues. CDR1 is MDHEN and CDR2 is SYDVKM in the germline V gene. CDR3 residues: CASSPLPPGDYGYTF. Here the CDR3 DNA reads TGTGCCAGCAGTCCCCTCCCCCCAGGGGACTATGGCTACACCTTC.

The chain carries TRBV4-2 and TRBJ2-7, with TRBD2 matching 12 bases. This CDR3 is built from 15 residues. Per the germline V gene, CDR1 is LGHNA and CDR2 is YNFKEQ. The V segment lost 1 base and the J segment 2 bases; nucleotides outside the gene matches: 0. The DNA of the CDR3 is TGTGCCAGCAGCCAAGGGACTAGCGGGACCTACGAGCAGTACTTC. This sequence encodes CASSQGTSGTYEQYF.

This clone showed up just once. The V call is TRBV28, the J call TRBJ2-3, with 8 bases that match TRBD1. CDR3 size: 15 residues. Germline lookup yields CDR1 MDHEN and CDR2 SYDVKM. The V gene end was trimmed by 3 bases and the J gene end by 5 bases; junction bases not matched to a gene: 7. For the CDR3, the DNA is TGTGCCAGCAGTTTTGGGACAGGACCGCAAGATACGCAGTATTTT. It codes for CASSFGTGPQDTQYF.

J is TRBJ1-3 and V is TRBV27; no clear D. The V and J ends lost 6 bases and 8 bases respectively, with 11 bases between them. Per the germline V gene, CDR1 is MNHEY and CDR2 is SMNVEV (reference sequence). There are 12 residues in the CDR3. In DNA form, the CDR3 reads TGTGCCAGCAGAAGCCCCCAAGACACCATATATTTT. Residues: CASRSPQDTIYF.

The rearrangement links TRBV6-6 to TRBJ2-7; 9 positions match TRBD1. The germline CDR1 and CDR2 sequences are MNHNY and SVGAGI (reference sequence). Germline trimming cut 0 bases from V and 5 bases from J; bases unmatched to any gene: 5. There are 15 residues in the CDR3. CDR3 in amino acids: CASSYSGTGSNEQYF. In nucleotides, the CDR3 is TGTGCCAGCAGTTACTCGGGGACAGGGTCAAACGAGCAGTACTTC.

The chain carries TRBV7-7 and TRBJ2-7; perhaps TRBD2 as D (6 bases). In germline, CDR1 is SSHAT, CDR2 FNYEAQ (reference sequence). V was shortened by 5 bases and J by 7 bases, with 15 bases between the two germline ends. CDR3 length: 13 residues. The CDR3 loop reads CASSRIVAGEQYF. The CDR3 coding sequence is TGTGCCAGCAGCCGTATAGTGGCGGGAGAGCAGTACTTC.

This clone is a singleton in its sample. The rearrangement joins TRBV5-1 to TRBJ2-1; 10 bases map to TRBD2. This CDR3 comprises 17 residues. J was trimmed by 3 bases and V by 4 bases; bases with no gene match: 10. Looked up from germline, CDR1 is SGHRS and CDR2 is YFSETQ. Here the CDR3 DNA reads TGCGCCAGCAGCCAAGGTGGGCTAGCGGGGGACTACAATGAGCAGTTCTTC. Its translation: CASSQGGLAGDYNEQFF.

This clone occurred a few times. The V and J genes are TRBV7-6 and TRBJ2-7, with 9 bases fitting TRBD2. The CDR3 totals 14 residues. The trim removed 5 bases at V and 1 base at J, leaving 3 bases unmatched. The germline gives CDR1 SGHVS, CDR2 FNYEAQ. DNA of the CDR3: TGTGCCAGCAGCAACCTAGCGGGGTCCTACGAGCAGTACTTC. Its translation is CASSNLAGSYEQYF.

The chain is built from TRBV5-1 and TRBJ2-3; 7 bases are shared with TRBD2. The CDR3 runs 16 residues. Trimming cost V 2 bases and J 5 bases; bases outside gene matches: 11. From germline, CDR1 is SGHRS and CDR2 YFSETQ. CDR3 sequence: CASSLSTSDIQDTQYF. The DNA for the CDR3 is TGCGCCAGCAGCTTATCAACTAGCGATATTCAAGATACGCAGTATTTT.

The chain has TRBV6-5 and TRBJ1-5, with D possibly matching TRBD1 (5 bases). CDR1 is MNHEY and CDR2 is SVGAGI in the germline V gene. Between the trimmed V and J ends, which lost 6 bases and 7 bases, there was a span of 19 bases. The CDR3 is made up of 15 amino acids. CDR3 nucleotide sequence: TGTGCCAGCAGAAACGGTGCCGGGGGAGGCCAGCCCCAGCATTTT. It codes for CASRNGAGGGQPQHF.

This clone appeared a single time. The V gene is TRBV5-6, the J gene TRBJ2-1; D not certain. Germline values: CDR1 SGHDT, CDR2 YYEEEE. V was shortened by 4 bases and J by 1 base, with 9 bases between the two germline ends. The CDR3 is made up of 14 amino acids. Here the CDR3 DNA reads TGTGCCAGCAGCGATTCGCTATCCTACAATGAGCAGTTCTTC. Translation: CASSDSLSYNEQFF.

J is TRBJ1-5 and V is TRBV4-1; 9 bases agree with TRBD1. Per the germline V gene, CDR1 is MGHRA and CDR2 is YSYEKL. The CDR3 consists of 16 residues. Trimming at V came to 1 base and at J to 2 bases, leaving 3 bases not matched to a gene. The CDR3 DNA sequence: TGCGCCAGCAGCCAAGTGGGACAGGGCCGCAATCAGCCCCAGCATTTT. Amino acids: CASSQVGQGRNQPQHF.

The chain has TRBV10-3 and TRBJ2-7; 9 positions match TRBD1. Germline trimming cut 4 bases from V and 5 bases from J; bases unmatched to any gene: 6. In germline, CDR1 is ENHRY, CDR2 SYGVKD. This CDR3 has 14 residues. In DNA, the CDR3 is TGTGCCATCAGTGGATACAGGGGGCTGAACGAGCAGTACTTC. Its protein product is CAISGYRGLNEQYF.